This T cell receptor (beta chain) appears in the sequencing data of a study of read filtering for tumor transcriptome and immune sequencing. As for the study in general: Mean patient age was roughly 61 years, range about 47 to 90; approximately 17 male, 14 to 15 female. R-ISS stage counts were 8 for I, about 16 for II, 6 or 7 for III. DNase treatment preceded whole-transcriptome library preparation. Study outcomes and limitations: Correlation between methods rose after single-read clonotypes were removed.

This clonotype was observed many times. Antigen unknown. From approximately 430 ng of RNA, a library with molecular barcoded alpha/delta and beta/gamma adaptors was made. TCRdb called the reads again in MiXCR, with one record for every CDR3 protein. Of 40,000 to 50,000 distinct CDR3 sequences in the sample, about an eighth were seen once. This CDR3 has 16 residues. Germline CDR1 and CDR2: MDHEN and SYDVKM. V lost 7 bases and J lost 1, with 18 bases in between. Sequenced material: a population of CD138-negative cells sorted from bone marrow. The V call is TRBV28, the J call TRBJ2-3; perhaps TRBD2 as D (7 bases). This TCR was recovered from a donor over 35 with multiple myeloma. Here the CDR3 DNA reads TGTGCCAGCAAACGTGGACTAGGGGGGGGCACAGATACGCAGTATTTT. Translating it yields CASKRGLGGGTDTQYF.